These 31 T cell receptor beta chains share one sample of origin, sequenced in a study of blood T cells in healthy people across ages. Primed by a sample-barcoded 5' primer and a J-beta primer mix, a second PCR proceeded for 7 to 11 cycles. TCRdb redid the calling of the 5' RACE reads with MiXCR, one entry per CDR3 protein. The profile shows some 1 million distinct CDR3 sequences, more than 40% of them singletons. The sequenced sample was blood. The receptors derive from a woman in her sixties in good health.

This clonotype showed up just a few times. CDR3 sequence: CASRVGGSQGETQYF. DNA for the CDR3: TGTGCCAGCAGAGTAGGGGGGAGTCAGGGGGAGACCCAGTACTTC. The chain links TRBV6-6 to TRBJ2-5; D possibly uses TRBD1 or TRBD2 (6 bases each). Between the trimmed V and J ends, which lost 6 bases and 5 bases, there was a span of 19 bases. Per the germline V gene, CDR1 is MNHNY and CDR2 is SVGAGI (reference sequence). The CDR3 loop spans 15 amino acids.

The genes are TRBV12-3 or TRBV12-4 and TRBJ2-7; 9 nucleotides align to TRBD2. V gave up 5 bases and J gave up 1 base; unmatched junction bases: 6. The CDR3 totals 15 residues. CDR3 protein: CASSPLAGLSYEQYF. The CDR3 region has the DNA TGTGCCAGCAGTCCTCTAGCGGGGCTGTCCTACGAGCAGTACTTC.

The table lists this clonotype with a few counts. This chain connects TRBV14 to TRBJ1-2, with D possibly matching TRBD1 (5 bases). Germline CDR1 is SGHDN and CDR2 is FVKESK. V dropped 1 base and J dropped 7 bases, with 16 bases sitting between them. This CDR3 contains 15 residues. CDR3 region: CASSQVGTEMRGYTF. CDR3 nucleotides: TGTGCCAGCAGCCAAGTTGGGACCGAGATGCGTGGCTACACCTTC.

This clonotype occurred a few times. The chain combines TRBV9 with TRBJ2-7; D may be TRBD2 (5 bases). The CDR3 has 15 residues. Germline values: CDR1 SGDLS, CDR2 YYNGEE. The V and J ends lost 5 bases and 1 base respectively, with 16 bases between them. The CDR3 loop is CASSTGGLASYEQYF. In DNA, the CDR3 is TGTGCCAGCAGTACGGGCGGGTTGGCATCCTACGAGCAGTACTTC.

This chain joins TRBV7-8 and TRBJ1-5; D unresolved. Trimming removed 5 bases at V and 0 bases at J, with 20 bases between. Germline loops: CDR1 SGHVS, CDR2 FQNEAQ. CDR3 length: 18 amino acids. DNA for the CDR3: TGTGCCAGCAGCAAATCCCAGGTTTTGGCTTATAGCAATCAGCCCCAGCATTTT. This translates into CASSKSQVLAYSNQPQHF. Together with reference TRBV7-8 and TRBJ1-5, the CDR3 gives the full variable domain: GAGVSQSPRYKVAKRGQDVALRCDPISGHVSLFWYQQALGQGPEFLTYFQNEAQLDKSGLPSDRFFAERPEGSVSTLKIQRTQQEDSAVYLCASSKSQVLAYSNQPQHFGDGTRLSIL.

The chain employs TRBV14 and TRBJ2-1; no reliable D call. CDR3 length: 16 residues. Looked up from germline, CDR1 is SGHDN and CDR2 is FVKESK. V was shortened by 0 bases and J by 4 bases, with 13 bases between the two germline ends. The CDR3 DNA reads TGTGCCAGCAGCCAAGATATCTGGGTTAGGTACAATGAGCAGTTCTTC. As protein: CASSQDIWVRYNEQFF.

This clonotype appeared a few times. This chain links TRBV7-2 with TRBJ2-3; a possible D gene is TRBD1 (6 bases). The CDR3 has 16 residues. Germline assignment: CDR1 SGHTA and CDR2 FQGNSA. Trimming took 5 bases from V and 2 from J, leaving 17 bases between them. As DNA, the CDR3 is TGTGCCAGCAGCCTATCCGGGACAACAGTCACAGATACGCAGTATTTT. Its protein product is CASSLSGTTVTDTQYF.

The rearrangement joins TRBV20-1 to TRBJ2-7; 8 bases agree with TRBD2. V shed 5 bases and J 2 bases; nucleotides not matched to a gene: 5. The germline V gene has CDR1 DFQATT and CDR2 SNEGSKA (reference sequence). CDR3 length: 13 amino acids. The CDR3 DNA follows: TGCAGTGCTGCGGGGGGACCTACCTACGAGCAGTACTTC. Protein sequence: CSAAGGPTYEQYF.

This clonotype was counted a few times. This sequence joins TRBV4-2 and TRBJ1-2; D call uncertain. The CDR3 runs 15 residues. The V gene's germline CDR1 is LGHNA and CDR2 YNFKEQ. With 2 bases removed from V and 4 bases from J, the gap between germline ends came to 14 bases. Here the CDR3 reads CASSQTTSTAYGYTF. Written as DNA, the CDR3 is TGTGCCAGCAGCCAAACTACGTCTACAGCCTATGGCTACACCTTC.

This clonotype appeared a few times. The CDR3 DNA is TGTGCCAGCAGCCAAGGACTAGCGGGAGAGCGAGAGCAGTACTTC. It specifies CASSQGLAGEREQYF. The chain has TRBV13 and TRBJ2-7; 13 bases align to TRBD2. J was trimmed by 7 bases and V by 5 bases; bases with no gene match: 8. CDR1 is PRHDT and CDR2 is FYEKMQ in the germline V gene (reference sequence). This CDR3 comprises 15 residues.

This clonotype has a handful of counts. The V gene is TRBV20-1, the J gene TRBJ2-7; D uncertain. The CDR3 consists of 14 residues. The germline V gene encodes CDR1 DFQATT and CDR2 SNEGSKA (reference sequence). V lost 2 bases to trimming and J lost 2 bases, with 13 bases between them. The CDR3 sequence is CSARPMGNTYEQYF. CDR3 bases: TGCAGTGCTAGACCGATGGGGAATACCTACGAGCAGTACTTC.

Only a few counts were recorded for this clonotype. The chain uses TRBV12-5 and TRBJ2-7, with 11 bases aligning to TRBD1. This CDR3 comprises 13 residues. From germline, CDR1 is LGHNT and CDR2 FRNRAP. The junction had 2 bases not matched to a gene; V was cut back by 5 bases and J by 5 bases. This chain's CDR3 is CASGLGQGDEQYF. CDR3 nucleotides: TGTGCTAGTGGTCTGGGACAGGGGGACGAGCAGTACTTC.

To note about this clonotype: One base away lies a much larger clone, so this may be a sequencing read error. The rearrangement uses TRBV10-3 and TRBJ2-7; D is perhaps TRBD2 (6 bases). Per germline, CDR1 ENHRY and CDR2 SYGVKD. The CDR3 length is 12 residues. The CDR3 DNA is TGTGCCATCATTGGGGACTCCTGCGAGCAGTACTTC. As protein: CAIIGDSCEQYF.

CDR3 nucleotides: TGTGCCAGCAGCCGTACAGGGGGCGTGTCTGGGGCCAACGTCCTGACTTTC. Amino acid sequence: CASSRTGGVSGANVLTF. The chain couples TRBV12-3 or TRBV12-4 to TRBJ2-6, with 9 bases lining up with TRBD1. This CDR3 has 17 amino acids. The V gene end was trimmed by 6 bases and the J gene end by 1 base; junction bases not matched to a gene: 7.

The CDR3 coding sequence is TGTGCCAGCAGCCAACGCGGATCCCACTCCTACGAGCAGTACTTC. This translates into CASSQRGSHSYEQYF. The genes are TRBV28 and TRBJ2-7; D uncertain. Between the trimmed V and J ends, which lost 6 bases and 0 bases, there was a span of 15 bases. The germline V gene encodes CDR1 MDHEN and CDR2 SYDVKM. CDR3 length equals 15 residues.

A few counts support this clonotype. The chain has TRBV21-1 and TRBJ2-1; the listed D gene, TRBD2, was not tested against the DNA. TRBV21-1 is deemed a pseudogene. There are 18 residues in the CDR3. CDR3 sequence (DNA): TGTGCCAGCAGCAAAGGGGGGGCTAGCGGGAGGACTAACAATGAGCAGTTCTTC. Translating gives CASSKGGASGRTNNEQFF.

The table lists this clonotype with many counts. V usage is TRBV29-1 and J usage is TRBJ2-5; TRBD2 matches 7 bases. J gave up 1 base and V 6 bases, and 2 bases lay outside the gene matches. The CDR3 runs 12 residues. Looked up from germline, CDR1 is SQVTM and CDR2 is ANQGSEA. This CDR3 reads CSVERGQETQYF. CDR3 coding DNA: TGCAGCGTAGAGCGGGGCCAAGAGACCCAGTACTTC.

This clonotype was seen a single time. CDR3 loop: CASRGPGELFF. The CDR3 bases are TGTGCCAGCAGGGGACCCGGGGAGCTGTTTTTT. The V call is TRBV28, the J call TRBJ2-2; D may be TRBD1 or TRBD2 (5 bases each). V gave up 6 bases and J gave up 6 bases, with 5 bases separating them. CDR1 and CDR2 (germline): MDHEN, SYDVKM. The CDR3 consists of 11 residues. Combining the CDR3 with reference TRBV28 and TRBJ2-2 gives the whole variable domain DVKVTQSSRYLVKRTGEKVFLECVQDMDHENMFWYRQDPGLGLRLIYFSYDVKMKEKGDIPEGYSVSREKKERFSLILESASTNQTSMYLCASRGPGELFFGEGSRLTVL.

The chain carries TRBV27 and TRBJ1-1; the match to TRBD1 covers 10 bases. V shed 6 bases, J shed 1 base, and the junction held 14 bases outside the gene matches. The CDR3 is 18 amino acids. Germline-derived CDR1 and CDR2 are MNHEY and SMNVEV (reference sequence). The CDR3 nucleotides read TGTGCCAGCAGACACAACCGGGACAGGGGACCTAGGAACACTGAAGCTTTCTTT. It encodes CASRHNRDRGPRNTEAFF.

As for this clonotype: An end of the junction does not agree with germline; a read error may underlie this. The CDR3 is CIARGTRGTQYF. The DNA for the CDR3 is TGCATTGCTCGCGGGACTAGGGGTACGCAGTATTTT. The genes are TRBV20-1 and TRBJ2-3; 8 bases map to TRBD2. CDR1 and CDR2 from the germline V gene are DFQATT and SNEGSKA (reference sequence). CDR3 length equals 12 residues.

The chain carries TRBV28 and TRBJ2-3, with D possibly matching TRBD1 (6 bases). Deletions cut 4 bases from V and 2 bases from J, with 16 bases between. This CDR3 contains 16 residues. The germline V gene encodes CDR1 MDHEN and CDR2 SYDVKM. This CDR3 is CASSSPGTPDTDTQYF. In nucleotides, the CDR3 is TGTGCCAGCAGTTCCCCCGGGACACCCGACACAGATACGCAGTATTTT.

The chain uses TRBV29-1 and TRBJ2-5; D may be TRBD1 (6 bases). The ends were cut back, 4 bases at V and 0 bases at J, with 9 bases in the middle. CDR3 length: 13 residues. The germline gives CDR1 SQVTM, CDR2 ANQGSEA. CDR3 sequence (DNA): TGCAGCGTTGGTGGACAGTACCAAGAGACCCAGTACTTC. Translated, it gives CSVGGQYQETQYF. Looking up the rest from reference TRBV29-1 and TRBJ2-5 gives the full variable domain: SAVISQKPSRDICQRGTSLTIQCQVDSQVTMMFWYRQQPGQSLTLIATANQGSEATYESGFVIDKFPISRPNLTFSTLTVSNMSPEDSSIYLCSVGGQYQETQYFGPGTRLLVL.

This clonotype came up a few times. The CDR3 coding sequence is TGCGCCAGCAGTGTGCGAGAGGGGGAGACCCAGTACTTC. Translated, it gives CASSVREGETQYF. V is TRBV10-1 and J is TRBJ2-5; possibly TRBD1 or TRBD2 for D (5 bases each). The V and J ends lost 4 bases and 5 bases respectively, with 11 bases between them. This CDR3 is built from 13 residues. Germline values: CDR1 WNHNN, CDR2 SYGVQD (reference sequence).

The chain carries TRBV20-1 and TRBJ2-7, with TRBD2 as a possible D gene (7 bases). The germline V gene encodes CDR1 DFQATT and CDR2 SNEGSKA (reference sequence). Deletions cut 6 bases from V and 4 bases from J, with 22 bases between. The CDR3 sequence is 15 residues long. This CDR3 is CSALDWGGVRYEQYF. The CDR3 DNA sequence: TGCAGTGCCCTGGATTGGGGGGGCGTACGGTACGAGCAGTACTTC.

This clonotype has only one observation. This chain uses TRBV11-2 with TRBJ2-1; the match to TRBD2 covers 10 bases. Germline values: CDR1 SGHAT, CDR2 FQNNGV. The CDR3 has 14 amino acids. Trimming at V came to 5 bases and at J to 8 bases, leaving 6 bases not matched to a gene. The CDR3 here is CASSLSSGRYEQFF. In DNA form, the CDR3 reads TGTGCCAGCAGCCTCTCTAGCGGGAGATATGAGCAGTTCTTC. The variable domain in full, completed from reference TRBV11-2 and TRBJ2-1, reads EAGVAQSPRYKIIEKRQSVAFWCNPISGHATLYWYQQILGQGPKLLIQFQNNGVVDDSQLPKDRFSAERLKGVDSTLKIQPAKLEDSAVYLCASSLSSGRYEQFFGPGTRLTVL.

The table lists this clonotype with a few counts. CDR3 DNA: TGCAGTGCGAACCCGGACAAGAGTCGCTCCTACAATGAGCAGTACTTC. Protein sequence: CSANPDKSRSYNEQYF. The rearrangement joins TRBV20-1 to TRBJ2-1, with D maybe TRBD1 (5 bases). The J call may be in error: the DNA end matches TRBJ2-7 better. The germline V gene encodes CDR1 DFQATT and CDR2 SNEGSKA (reference sequence). This CDR3 region has 16 residues.

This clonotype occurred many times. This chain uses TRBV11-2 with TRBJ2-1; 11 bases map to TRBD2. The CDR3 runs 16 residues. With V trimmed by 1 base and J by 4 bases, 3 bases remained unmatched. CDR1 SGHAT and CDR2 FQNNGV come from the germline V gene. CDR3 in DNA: TGTGCCAGCAGCTTAGTTTCTAGCGGGAGGTACAATGAGCAGTTCTTC. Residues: CASSLVSSGRYNEQFF. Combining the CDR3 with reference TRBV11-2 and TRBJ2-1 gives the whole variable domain EAGVAQSPRYKIIEKRQSVAFWCNPISGHATLYWYQQILGQGPKLLIQFQNNGVVDDSQLPKDRFSAERLKGVDSTLKIQPAKLEDSAVYLCASSLVSSGRYNEQFFGPGTRLTVL.

The CDR3 sequence: CASSFRDGRANEQFF. The CDR3 DNA reads TGTGCCAGCAGTTTCCGGGACGGCAGAGCCAATGAGCAGTTCTTC. The chain carries TRBV12-3 or TRBV12-4 and TRBJ2-1; either TRBD1 or TRBD2 may fit D (5 bases each). The germline V and J ends were trimmed by 3 bases and 6 bases, with 15 bases remaining between them. CDR3 length: 15 amino acids.

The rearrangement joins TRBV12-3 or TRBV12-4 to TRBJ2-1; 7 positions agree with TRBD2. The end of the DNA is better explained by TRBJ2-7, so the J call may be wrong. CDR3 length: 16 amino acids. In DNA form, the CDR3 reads TGTGCCAGCAGCCCGAGAAGCGGGGTCTCCTACAATGAGCAGTACTTC. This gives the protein CASSPRSGVSYNEQYF.

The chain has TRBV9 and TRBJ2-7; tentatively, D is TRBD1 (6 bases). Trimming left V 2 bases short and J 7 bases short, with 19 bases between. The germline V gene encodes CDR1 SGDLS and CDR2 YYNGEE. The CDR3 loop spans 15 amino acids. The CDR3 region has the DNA TGTGCCAGCAGCGTTTCAAGCACAGGGTTCAATGAGCAGTACTTC. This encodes CASSVSSTGFNEQYF.

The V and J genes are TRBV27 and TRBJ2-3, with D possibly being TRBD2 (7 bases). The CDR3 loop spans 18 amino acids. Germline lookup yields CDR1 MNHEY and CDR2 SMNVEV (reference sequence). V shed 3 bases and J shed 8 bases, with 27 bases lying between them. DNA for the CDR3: TGTGCCAGCAGTTTCCAACGGCCCCGGGGGGCGGGAGCGGTTACGCAGTATTTT. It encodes CASSFQRPRGAGAVTQYF.